What follows describes a single TCR beta chain. Its cognate antigen is unknown. Other DNA variants within this sample encode the same CDR3. The data were produced by immunoSEQ multiplex PCR, yet TCRdb's version contains in-frame clones alone and is incomplete. The data show 300,000 to 400,000 clones, roughly 92% seen once. The sample belongs to a study of brain T cells in children with intractable seizures. Notes on the study in general: HCMV serostatus was not known, and viral specificity came from CDR3 similarity only.

Time point in this sample: blood from clinic visit 5 months post-surgery; TSC patient then seizure free. Only cases whose brain tissue showed the highest T cell transcript signatures were sequenced. Patients received at least one anti-epileptic drug before surgery. Per the germline V gene, CDR1 is GTSNPN and CDR2 is SVGIG (reference sequence). Trimming removed 0 bases from V and 6 bases from J; junction bases left unmatched: 1. CDR3 size: 13 residues. V usage is TRBV30 and J usage is TRBJ1-4, with TRBD1 matching over 7 bases. The TCR originated in a boy in the first two years of life with tuberous sclerosis and intractable seizures. The sample in question was peripheral blood, obtained less than 6 months after surgery. DNA for the CDR3: TGTGCCTGGAGTGTACAGGGGTATGAAAAACTGTTTTTT. Translation gives CAWSVQGYEKLFF. The full variable domain, rest sourced from reference TRBV30 and TRBJ1-4, is SQTIHQWPATLVQPVGSPLSLECTVEGTSNPNLYWYRQAAGRGLQLLFYSVGIGQISSEVPQNLSASRPQDRQFILSSKKLLLSDSGFYLCAWSVQGYEKLFFGSGTQLSVL.